This T cell receptor (beta chain) was found in a study of metastatic and nonmetastatic thyroid tumors. About the research overall: Comparative analysis of repertoires was undertaken across blood and tumor or nodule tissue obtained from malignant and benign thyroid patients. Findings of the study overall: It was reported that TCR beta diversity was significantly higher in malignant thyroid tumors than benign nodules, in blood and tumor.

This clone came up many times. Its antigen is as yet unknown. Source study methods: Variation in CDR3 across clinicopathological groups served as the basis for constructing a distant-metastasis classifier in papillary thyroid cancer. MiXCR reprocessed the PCR reads for TCRdb. It is TCRdb's table, rather than the study itself, that gives the V and J calls and clone size. Counted here are around 35,000 clones, about 18% occurring once; the ten biggest clones make up approximately 5%. V lost 5 bases, J lost 7 bases, and 12 bases lay in between. The germline V gene encodes CDR1 MNHNS and CDR2 SASEGT. This CDR3 region has 13 residues. All patients were treatment-naive before thyroid surgery.

This receptor was taken from a female donor with papillary thyroid cancer or a benign thyroid nodule (not recorded which). Some clones in this sample may be carry-over from other donors' samples. Sequencing was done on a sample of blood. The chain has TRBV6-1 and TRBJ1-5; D is possibly TRBD1 (6 bases). The CDR3 nucleotides read TGTGCCAGCAGTTGGGGGCGGGGGCAGCCCCAGCATTTT. As protein: CASSWGRGQPQHF.